Presented here are 2 T cell receptor beta chains from one specimen sequenced in a study of T-cell memory formation after mild COVID-19. Each CDR3 protein is one row after TCRdb ran MiXCR on the 5' RACE reads. The table shows about 360,000 distinct CDR3 sequences, with 13% to 15% occurring only once. The specimen sequenced was PBMCs or a T cell subset sorted from them (not recorded which). These receptors all come from a man between 18 and 29 years old who had mild COVID-19 (a few samples of this study predate the infection). Cell type and time point are not known.

This clonotype was observed at least ten times. The DNA for the CDR3 is TGCGCCAGCAGCCAAGAGATTCAGGGGGCGACGGATCAGCCCCAGCATTTT. Protein: CASSQEIQGATDQPQHF. The chain has TRBV4-3 and TRBJ1-5, with 8 bases aligning to TRBD1. CDR1 and CDR2 from the germline V gene are LGHNA and YSLEER. With V trimmed by 0 bases and J by 5 bases, 9 bases remained unmatched. This CDR3 contains 17 residues.

The sample holds a few counts of this clonotype. This sequence joins TRBV4-3 and TRBJ2-2; D gene uncertain. This CDR3 is 14 amino acids long. Germline values: CDR1 LGHNA, CDR2 YSLEER. V was trimmed by 4 bases and J by 1 base, leaving 7 bases between them. The CDR3 sequence: CASSRPENTGELFF. CDR3 bases: TGCGCCAGCAGCCGCCCAGAGAACACCGGGGAGCTGTTTTTT.